This T cell receptor (beta chain) appears in the sequencing data of a study of post-analysis software for immune sequencing data. This clonotype was seen just once. Its matching antigen is unknown. Unique-molecular-identifier-tagged TCR beta cDNA libraries were used. With about 0.95 to 11 million T cells as the source, roughly 0.5 million cDNA molecules resulted. TCRdb called the PCR reads again in MiXCR, with one record for every CDR3 protein. The sample yields some 890,000 distinct CDR3 sequences, roughly 50% seen once. Overall study results and limits: Patients used roughly five TRBV segments, including TRBV5-6, TRBV5-1 and TRBV20-1, more often than controls.

Between the trimmed V and J ends, which lost 5 bases and 10 bases, there was a span of 24 bases. This CDR3 is built from 17 residues. Germline V gene lookup returns CDR1 SNHLY and CDR2 FYNNEI. Sample: blood. The rearrangement links TRBV2 to TRBJ1-6, with D possibly matching TRBD1 (6 bases). The TCR comes from a girl between 5 and 17 years old with multiple sclerosis. CDR3 bases: TGTGCCAGCAGTCCTTCGTTAGACAGGTTCCCAAGATCACCCCTCCACTTT. Translated, it gives CASSPSLDRFPRSPLHF.